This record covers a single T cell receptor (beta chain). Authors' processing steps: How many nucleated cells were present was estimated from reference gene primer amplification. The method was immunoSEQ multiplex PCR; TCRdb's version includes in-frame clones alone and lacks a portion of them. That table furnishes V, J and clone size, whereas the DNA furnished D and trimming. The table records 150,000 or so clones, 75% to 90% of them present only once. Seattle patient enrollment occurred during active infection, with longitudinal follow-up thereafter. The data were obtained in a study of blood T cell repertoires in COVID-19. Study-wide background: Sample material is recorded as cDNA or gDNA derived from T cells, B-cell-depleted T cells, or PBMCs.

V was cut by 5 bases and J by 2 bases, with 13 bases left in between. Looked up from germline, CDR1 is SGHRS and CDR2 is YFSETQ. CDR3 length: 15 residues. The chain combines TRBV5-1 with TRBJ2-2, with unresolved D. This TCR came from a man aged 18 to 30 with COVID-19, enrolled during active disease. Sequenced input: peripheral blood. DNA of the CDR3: TGCGCCAGCAGTAGCCTAGAGATTAACACCGGGGAGCTGTTTTTT. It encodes CASSSLEINTGELFF.